The 17 T cell receptor beta chains presented below share a single source sample, sequenced in a study of cytomegalovirus exposure and HLA in healthy donors. Both 60 Vbeta primers and 13 Jbeta primers went into the PCR. Assay used: immunoSEQ multiplex PCR; TCRdb lists only in-frame clones, some missing. The sample lists more than 90,000 clones, approximately 70% occurring once. The sequenced material came from PBMCs. The receptors were gathered from a woman in her twenties or thirties in good health and CMV-seronegative.

The chain couples TRBV21-1 to TRBJ2-5; the D call of TRBD1 is as the table states it, not checked on the DNA. TRBV21-1 counts as a pseudogene. This CDR3 contains 15 residues. The CDR3 spells CASSKAGHGQETQYF. In DNA, the CDR3 is TGTGCCAGCAGCAAAGCGGGACACGGACAAGAGACCCAGTACTTC.

This chain uses TRBV7-9 with TRBJ2-1; 11 nucleotides align to TRBD2. The germline V gene has CDR1 SEHNR and CDR2 FQNEAQ (reference sequence). The ends lost 5 bases at V and 2 bases at J; junction bases unmatched: 8. The CDR3 length is 17 residues. The CDR3 spells CASSTGTSGLTYNEQFF. In nucleotides, the CDR3 is TGTGCCAGCAGCACCGGGACTAGCGGTCTCACCTACAATGAGCAGTTCTTC. The entire variable domain, with the rest obtained from reference TRBV7-9 and TRBJ2-1, is as follows: DTGVSQNPRHKITKRGQNVTFRCDPISEHNRLYWYRQTLGQGPEFLTYFQNEAQLEKSRLLSDRFSAERPKGSFSTLEIQRTEQGDSAMYLCASSTGTSGLTYNEQFFGPGTRLTVL.

The chain recombines TRBV4-2 with TRBJ2-7, with 13 bases fitting TRBD2. The CDR3 runs 17 residues. V trimming: 0 bases; J trimming: 1 base; junction bases outside the gene matches: 3. Per the germline V gene, CDR1 is LGHNA and CDR2 is YNFKEQ. CDR3: CASSQDQLAGGSYEQYF. For the CDR3, the DNA is TGTGCCAGCAGCCAAGATCAACTAGCGGGAGGGTCCTACGAGCAGTACTTC.

V is TRBV6-1 and J is TRBJ1-5, with TRBD1 matching over 7 bases. V lost 1 base and J lost 6; bases outside the gene matches: 6. Germline CDR1 and CDR2: MNHNS and SASEGT. This CDR3 comprises 15 residues. In DNA, the CDR3 is TGTGCCAGCAGTGAAGACAGGGGAGGCAGTCAGCCCCAGCATTTT. Its protein product is CASSEDRGGSQPQHF.

The V call is TRBV11-2, the J call TRBJ1-5; 7 nucleotides agree with TRBD1. This CDR3 region has 14 residues. With 3 bases clipped from V and 7 bases from J, the junction kept 6 bases outside the gene matches. Germline CDR1 SGHAT, CDR2 FQNNGV. The CDR3 nucleotides are TGTGCCAGCAGCTTGGGGGGACAGCCCCAGCCCCAGCATTTT. It translates to CASSLGGQPQPQHF. The full variable domain, with the rest looked up from reference TRBV11-2 and TRBJ1-5, is EAGVAQSPRYKIIEKRQSVAFWCNPISGHATLYWYQQILGQGPKLLIQFQNNGVVDDSQLPKDRFSAERLKGVDSTLKIQPAKLEDSAVYLCASSLGGQPQPQHFGDGTRLSIL.

The chain joins TRBV10-3 to TRBJ2-3, with TRBD1 matching 8 bases. The CDR3 is made up of 13 amino acids. Germline assignment: CDR1 ENHRY and CDR2 SYGVKD. The V and J ends lost 6 bases and 4 bases, in that order; junction bases with no gene match: 3. This CDR3 is CAIREQGADTQYF. The CDR3 DNA reads as TGTGCCATCAGGGAACAGGGGGCAGATACGCAGTATTTT.

V and J are TRBV5-1 and TRBJ1-4; D might be TRBD1 (6 bases). The CDR3 contains 16 residues. The V end lost 7 bases, the J end lost 8 bases, and 24 bases lay between the germline ends. Germline V gene sequence: CDR1 SGHRS, CDR2 YFSETQ. The CDR3 protein is CASSRGGDISLEKLFF. DNA of the CDR3: TGCGCCAGCTCCCGGGGAGGGGACATTTCATTAGAAAAACTGTTTTTT.

The chain recombines TRBV29-1 with TRBJ1-1; no clear D gene. CDR1 SQVTM and CDR2 ANQGSEA come from the germline V gene. The CDR3 is made up of 12 amino acids. Trimming took off 4 bases at V and 6 bases at J, with 12 bases between the two ends. CDR3: CSVVWGGAEAFF. The CDR3 DNA follows: TGCAGCGTTGTTTGGGGAGGTGCTGAAGCTTTCTTT.

This chain links TRBV18 with TRBJ2-1; 8 nucleotides line up with TRBD1. The CDR3 covers 14 residues. V shed 3 bases and J 10 bases; nucleotides not matched to a gene: 8. Germline V CDR1 and CDR2: KGHSH, LQKENI. The CDR3 coding sequence is TGTGCCAGCTCACCCCTACCCGACAGGGGCGAGCAGTTCTTC. Its protein is CASSPLPDRGEQFF.

The chain recombines TRBV6-5 with TRBJ1-6; 10 nucleotides align to TRBD1. CDR1 is MNHEY, CDR2 SVGAGI, per germline. This CDR3 is 15 amino acids long. V lost 4 bases and J lost 14; bases outside the gene matches: 11. CDR3 protein: CASSSLGTGERALHF. The CDR3 bases are TGTGCCAGCAGTTCTTTGGGGACAGGGGAGAGGGCCCTCCACTTT.

The CDR3 spells CASSLGLAGPTDTQYF. The CDR3 DNA follows: TGCGCCAGCAGCTTGGGACTAGCGGGGCCCACAGATACGCAGTATTTT. V is TRBV5-1 and J is TRBJ2-3, with 11 positions matching TRBD2. V shed 0 bases, J shed 2 bases, and the junction held 2 bases outside the gene matches. Germline CDR1 is SGHRS and CDR2 is YFSETQ. This CDR3 is 16 amino acids long. The full variable domain, rest sourced from reference TRBV5-1 and TRBJ2-3, is KAGVTQTPRYLIKTRGQQVTLSCSPISGHRSVSWYQQTPGQGLQFLFEYFSETQRNKGNFPGRFSGRQFSNSRSEMNVSTLELGDSALYLCASSLGLAGPTDTQYFGPGTRLTVL.

The rearrangement links TRBV29-1 to TRBJ1-1; D is possibly TRBD1 (5 bases). Trimming took 7 bases from V and 4 from J, leaving 16 bases between them. The CDR3 loop spans 13 amino acids. Germline CDR1 is SQVTM and CDR2 is ANQGSEA. CDR3: CSAGGGGSTEAFF. CDR3 coding DNA: TGCAGCGCTGGCGGGGGGGGTAGCACTGAAGCTTTCTTT.

V and J are TRBV2 and TRBJ1-1; D gene ambiguous. The V and J ends lost 7 bases and 1 base respectively, with 16 bases between them. Germline loops: CDR1 SNHLY, CDR2 FYNNEI. The CDR3 is made up of 15 amino acids. The CDR3 sequence: CASKMVGEGNTEAFF. The CDR3 DNA sequence: TGTGCCAGCAAAATGGTTGGTGAGGGGAACACTGAAGCTTTCTTT.

V usage is TRBV30 and J usage is TRBJ1-2; 7 bases are a match to TRBD1. V shed 1 base, J shed 7 bases, and the junction held 9 bases outside the gene matches. This CDR3 is built from 14 residues. Germline-derived CDR1 and CDR2 are GTSNPN and SVGIG (reference sequence). This CDR3 reads CAWSGSGTEGGYTF. For the CDR3, the DNA is TGTGCCTGGAGTGGCTCCGGGACAGAGGGTGGCTACACCTTC. Full variable domain (outside the CDR3, taken from reference TRBV30 and TRBJ1-2): SQTIHQWPATLVQPVGSPLSLECTVEGTSNPNLYWYRQAAGRGLQLLFYSVGIGQISSEVPQNLSASRPQDRQFILSSKKLLLSDSGFYLCAWSGSGTEGGYTFGSGTRLTVV.

This sequence joins TRBV6-1 and TRBJ2-7, with 10 bases that match TRBD1. V trimming: 2 bases; J trimming: 4 bases; junction bases outside the gene matches: 5. The germline V gene has CDR1 MNHNS and CDR2 SASEGT. This CDR3 is 15 amino acids long. The CDR3 bases are TGTGCCAGCAGTGAATTCGGACAGGGGGAGTACGAGCAGTACTTC. Translation gives CASSEFGQGEYEQYF.

The chain combines TRBV27 with TRBJ1-1; the D gene is possibly TRBD1 (5 bases). CDR3 length: 15 residues. Deletions cut 4 bases from V and 1 base from J, with 13 bases between. CDR1 and CDR2 from the germline V gene are MNHEY and SMNVEV (reference sequence). Here the CDR3 DNA reads TGTGCCAGCAGTTCCCGGCCAACAGGGAACACTGAAGCTTTCTTT. It translates to CASSSRPTGNTEAFF.

This sequence joins TRBV19 and TRBJ1-2; D possibly corresponds to TRBD1 (5 bases). Germline CDR1 LNHDA, CDR2 SQIVND (reference sequence). This CDR3 is built from 14 residues. V dropped 1 base and J dropped 1 base, with 7 bases sitting between them. The CDR3 DNA is TGTGCCAGTAGTATAGCAGACAGTAACTATGGCTACACCTTC. Its protein product is CASSIADSNYGYTF. The full variable domain, completed using reference TRBV19 and TRBJ1-2, is DGGITQSPKYLFRKEGQNVTLSCEQNLNHDAMYWYRQDPGQGLRLIYYSQIVNDFQKGDIAEGYSVSREKKESFPLTVTSAQKNPTAFYLCASSIADSNYGYTFGSGTRLTVV.